The 20 T cell receptor beta chains below were found in one sample sequenced in a study of OX40 agonist ivuxolimab in advanced cancers. Assay: immunoSEQ multiplex PCR; the TCRdb copy retains only in-frame clones and omits some. The sample shows about 90,000 clones, 90% of them seen only once. The source material was CD4+ or CD8+ T cells sorted from blood, sampled in a trial of the OX40 agonist ivuxolimab. The receptors shown here come from an adult with an advanced solid tumor such as melanoma, head and neck, liver or kidney cancer.

The rearrangement joins TRBV2 to TRBJ1-2; 7 bases fit TRBD1. Looked up from germline, CDR1 is SNHLY and CDR2 is FYNNEI. V shed 7 bases, J shed 3 bases, and the junction held 5 bases outside the gene matches. The CDR3 consists of 13 residues. The CDR3 protein is CASNRGEDYGYTF. CDR3 coding DNA: TGTGCCAGCAACAGGGGAGAGGACTATGGCTACACCTTC.

This chain joins TRBV11-1 and TRBJ2-7, with D perhaps given as TRBD1 or TRBD2 (5 bases each). Germline loops: CDR1 SGHAT, CDR2 FQDESV (reference sequence). V lost 5 bases, J lost 0 bases, and 23 bases lay in between. This CDR3 has 18 residues. Here the CDR3 DNA reads TGTGCCAGCAGCCAAATTAGGGGATCAGTGGGGAGCTCCTACGAGCAGTACTTC. Translation gives CASSQIRGSVGSSYEQYF. The full variable domain, completed using reference TRBV11-1 and TRBJ2-7, is EAEVAQSPRYKITEKSQAVAFWCDPISGHATLYWYRQILGQGPELLVQFQDESVVDDSQLPKDRFSAERLKGVDSTLKIQPAELGDSAMYLCASSQIRGSVGSSYEQYFGPGTRLTVT.

The J gene is TRBJ2-3, the V gene TRBV5-1; D perhaps matches TRBD2 (6 bases). Germline V gives CDR1 SGHRS, CDR2 YFSETQ. The ends were cut back, 1 base at V and 3 bases at J, with 15 bases in the middle. The CDR3 contains 16 residues. The DNA of the CDR3 is TGCGCCAGCAGCTTGACTGGGGGGTCGCGAACAGATACGCAGTATTTT. Protein product: CASSLTGGSRTDTQYF.

V gene TRBV27 combines with J gene TRBJ1-1, with 10 bases fitting TRBD1. Germline CDR1 reads MNHEY; CDR2 reads SMNVEV (reference sequence). The length of the CDR3 is 15 residues. V lost 7 bases and J lost 6; bases outside the gene matches: 11. In nucleotides, the CDR3 is TGTGCCAGCACCCCTTGGGGACAGGGGAGCCCTGAAGCTTTCTTT. Protein: CASTPWGQGSPEAFF.

The chain is built from TRBV5-6 and TRBJ1-2, with 8 bases fitting TRBD1. V was clipped by 2 bases and J by 4 bases; unmatched bases: 7. Germline V gives CDR1 SGHDT, CDR2 YYEEEE. The CDR3 extends over 15 amino acids. CDR3 DNA: TGTGCCAGCAGCTTTACCGACAGGGGTAGCTATGGCTACACCTTC. It is translated as CASSFTDRGSYGYTF.

The chain carries TRBV19 and TRBJ2-2; the match to TRBD2 covers 8 bases. V lost 4 bases, J lost 6 bases, and 7 bases stayed unmatched. Germline-derived CDR1 and CDR2 are LNHDA and SQIVND (reference sequence). The CDR3 has 15 amino acids. CDR3 DNA sequence: TGTGCCAGTAGTACTGGGACTAGGGGTCCCGGGGAGCTGTTTTTT. It specifies CASSTGTRGPGELFF. The full variable domain, rest sourced from reference TRBV19 and TRBJ2-2, is DGGITQSPKYLFRKEGQNVTLSCEQNLNHDAMYWYRQDPGQGLRLIYYSQIVNDFQKGDIAEGYSVSREKKESFPLTVTSAQKNPTAFYLCASSTGTRGPGELFFGEGSRLTVL.

CDR3 DNA: TGTGCCAGTAGAACGACAGGGTCCCAAGAGACCCAGTACTTC. Translated: CASRTTGSQETQYF. This chain connects TRBV19 to TRBJ2-5; 7 bases align to TRBD1. V trimming: 6 bases; J trimming: 1 base; junction bases outside the gene matches: 5. Germline-derived CDR1 and CDR2 are LNHDA and SQIVND (reference sequence). CDR3 length: 14 amino acids.

The chain combines TRBV19 with TRBJ1-5, with D maybe TRBD1 (5 bases). Trimming removed 9 bases from V and 3 bases from J, with 15 bases in between. The V gene's germline CDR1 is LNHDA and CDR2 SQIVND (reference sequence). This CDR3 is 14 amino acids long. The CDR3 spells CARHRDAPNQPQHF. The CDR3 region has the DNA TGTGCCAGACATAGGGACGCTCCCAATCAGCCCCAGCATTTT.

The V and J genes are TRBV11-2 and TRBJ1-3; the D gene is possibly TRBD1 (6 bases). The CDR3 length is 16 residues. V dropped 1 base and J dropped 0 bases, with 10 bases sitting between them. Germline V gives CDR1 SGHAT, CDR2 FQNNGV. As DNA, the CDR3 is TGTGCCAGCAGCTTAGGTCAGGGGAGCTCTGGAAACACCATATATTTT. Amino acids: CASSLGQGSSGNTIYF.

V gene TRBV30 combines with J gene TRBJ2-7; unclear D gene. V lost 2 bases and J 2 bases, leaving 10 bases between the germline ends. Germline loops: CDR1 GTSNPN, CDR2 SVGIG (reference sequence). This CDR3 has 13 amino acids. CDR3 amino acids: CAWSKGLTYEQYF. The DNA of the CDR3 is TGTGCCTGGAGTAAGGGTCTTACCTACGAGCAGTACTTC.

The chain is built from TRBV5-1 and TRBJ1-4; the match to TRBD1 covers 9 bases. The trim removed 2 bases at V and 3 bases at J, leaving 5 bases unmatched. The germline gives CDR1 SGHRS, CDR2 YFSETQ. The CDR3 runs 16 residues. This CDR3 reads CASSLGTGRANEKLFF. The CDR3, as DNA: TGCGCCAGCAGCTTAGGGACAGGGAGGGCTAATGAAAAACTGTTTTTT.

V usage is TRBV5-1 and J usage is TRBJ2-6; TRBD2 matches 10 bases. The CDR3 contains 17 residues. Trimming removed 1 base from V and 2 bases from J; junction bases left unmatched: 3. CDR1 is SGHRS, CDR2 YFSETQ, per germline. The CDR3 region has the DNA TGCGCCAGCAGCTTGACTAGCGGGACTGCTGGGGCCAACGTCCTGACTTTC. Protein: CASSLTSGTAGANVLTF.

This chain links TRBV7-7 with TRBJ2-5; 8 nucleotides agree with TRBD1. The CDR3 runs to 15 residues. Trimming at V came to 1 base and at J to 3 bases, leaving 4 bases not matched to a gene. Germline lookup yields CDR1 SSHAT and CDR2 FNYEAQ (reference sequence). The CDR3 reads CASSLGAGGEETQYF. Here the CDR3 DNA reads TGTGCCAGCAGCTTAGGGGCAGGGGGCGAAGAGACCCAGTACTTC.

The chain uses TRBV9 and TRBJ2-5; the match to TRBD1 covers 7 bases. CDR1 is SGDLS and CDR2 is YYNGEE in the germline V gene. The CDR3 is made up of 15 amino acids. V trimming: 4 bases; J trimming: 2 bases; junction bases outside the gene matches: 8. The CDR3 protein is CASSLSTGPQETQYF. The DNA of the CDR3 is TGTGCCAGCAGCCTCTCGACAGGGCCTCAAGAGACCCAGTACTTC.

The chain is built from TRBV4-1 and TRBJ1-4; D is unresolved. The CDR3 is made up of 16 amino acids. The ends were cut back, 0 bases at V and 5 bases at J, with 13 bases in the middle. CDR1 and CDR2 (germline): MGHRA, YSYEKL. The CDR3 bases are TGCGCCAGCAGCCAAGAAGGTGTCGTACCCAATGAAAAACTGTTTTTT. This gives the protein CASSQEGVVPNEKLFF.

The chain recombines TRBV11-3 with TRBJ1-6, with 7 bases fitting TRBD1. V lost 5 bases to trimming and J lost 7 bases; unmatched junction nucleotides: 8. The germline gives CDR1 SGHNT, CDR2 YENEEA. The CDR3 is 15 residues long. CDR3 in DNA: TGTGCCAGCAGCGCGACAGGGACGGGGAATTCACCCCTCCACTTT. The encoded protein is CASSATGTGNSPLHF.

The V call is TRBV6-1, the J call TRBJ1-5, with D possibly TRBD1 on 5 matching bases. The germline V and J ends were trimmed by 0 bases and 5 bases, with 11 bases remaining between them. Germline-derived CDR1 and CDR2 are MNHNS and SASEGT. The CDR3 is 15 residues long. The CDR3 spells CASSEAGGTHQPQHF. The CDR3, as DNA: TGTGCCAGCAGTGAAGCTGGAGGGACGCATCAGCCCCAGCATTTT.

The V gene is TRBV9, the J gene TRBJ2-7; the D is unclear. V shed 3 bases and J shed 5 bases, with 9 bases lying between them. From germline, CDR1 is SGDLS and CDR2 YYNGEE. The CDR3 length is 12 residues. The DNA of the CDR3 is TGTGCCAGCAGCGGCGGATCGAACGAGCAGTACTTC. As protein: CASSGGSNEQYF.

This sequence joins TRBV2 and TRBJ1-2; D might be TRBD1 (5 bases). The germline CDR1 and CDR2 sequences are SNHLY and FYNNEI. Trimming shortened V by 4 bases and J by 4 bases, and 10 bases separated the two germline ends. The CDR3 has 13 residues. CDR3 in amino acids: CASSAGAFYGYTF. CDR3 in DNA: TGTGCCAGCAGTGCCGGGGCCTTCTATGGCTACACCTTC.

The count of this clone is one. The rearrangement uses TRBV18 and TRBJ1-1; a weak D match, TRBD1 (6 bases). The CDR3 runs 14 residues. The V gene lost 0 bases and the J gene lost 5 bases, with 10 bases spanning the gap. Germline CDR1 is KGHSH and CDR2 is LQKENI. The CDR3: CASSPPRQGTEAFF. The CDR3 DNA reads as TGTGCCAGCTCACCACCGCGGCAGGGGACTGAAGCTTTCTTT.